This T cell receptor beta chain is drawn from a study of T cell repertoires in cytomegalovirus infection. Study-level results: Cumulative frequency of public TCR beta families picked out carriers of CMV plus the relevant HLA.

Of note for this clonotype: The antigen is unknown.

The germline V gene has CDR1 DFQATT and CDR2 SNEGSKA (reference sequence). This CDR3 is built from 15 residues. V lost 8 bases and J 5 bases, leaving 24 bases between the germline ends. TCRdb re-derived calls from the reads in MiXCR, one entry per CDR3 protein. The repertoire includes 150,000 to 200,000 distinct CDR3 sequences, roughly a sixth of them detected once, and about 19% sits in the top ten. The sequenced material came from CD8+ T cells from PBMCs. This receptor was taken from a human donor in good health (CMV status not recorded). Some clones in this sample may be carry-over from other donors' samples. This chain uses TRBV20-1 with TRBJ1-2; possibly TRBD1 for D (6 bases). This CDR3 is CSTLSTRDTSYGYTF. CDR3 bases: TGCAGTACCCTATCAACCCGGGACACTTCTTATGGCTACACCTTC.